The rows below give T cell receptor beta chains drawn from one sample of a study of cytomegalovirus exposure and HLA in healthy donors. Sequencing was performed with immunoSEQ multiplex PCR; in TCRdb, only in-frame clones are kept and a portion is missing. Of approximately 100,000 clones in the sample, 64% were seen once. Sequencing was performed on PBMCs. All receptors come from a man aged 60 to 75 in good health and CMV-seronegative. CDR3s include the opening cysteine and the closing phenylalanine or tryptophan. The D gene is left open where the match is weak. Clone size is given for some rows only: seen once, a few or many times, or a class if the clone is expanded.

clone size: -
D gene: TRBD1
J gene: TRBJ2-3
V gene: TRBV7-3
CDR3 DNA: TGTGCCAGCAGCTTACTACCACAGGGGACACGGGATACGCAGTATTTT
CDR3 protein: CASSLLPQGTRDTQYF

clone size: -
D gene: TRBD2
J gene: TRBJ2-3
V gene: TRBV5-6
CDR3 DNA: TGTGCCAGCAGCCCTGGACTAGCGGGAGGTTCAGATACGCAGTATTTT
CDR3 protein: CASSPGLAGGSDTQYF

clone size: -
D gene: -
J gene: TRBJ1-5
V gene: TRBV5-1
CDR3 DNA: TGCGCCAGCAGCTTGGGAATTGCAGGGAGCAATCAGCCCCAGCATTTT
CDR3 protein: CASSLGIAGSNQPQHF

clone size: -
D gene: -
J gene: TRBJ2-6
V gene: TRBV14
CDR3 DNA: TGTGCCAGCAGCCAAGGTTTGGTTACTACTGGGGCCAACGTCCTGACTTTC
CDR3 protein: CASSQGLVTTGANVLTF

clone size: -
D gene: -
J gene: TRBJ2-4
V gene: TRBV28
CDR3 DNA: TGTGCCAGCGGGGGACAAAGCAACATTCAGTACTTC
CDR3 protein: CASGGQSNIQYF

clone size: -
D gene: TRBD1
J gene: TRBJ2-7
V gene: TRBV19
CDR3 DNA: TGTGCCAGTAGTCCCGGGACAGGGGTCGAGCAGTACTTC
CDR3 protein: CASSPGTGVEQYF

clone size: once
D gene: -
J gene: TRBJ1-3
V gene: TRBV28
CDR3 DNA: TGTGCCAGCAGTTTATCGGCGGGGGGAAAGAGAAACACCATATATTTT
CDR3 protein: CASSLSAGGKRNTIYF

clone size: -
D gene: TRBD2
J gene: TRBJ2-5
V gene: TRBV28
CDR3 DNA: TGTGCCACACTAGCGACAGAGACCCAGTACTTC
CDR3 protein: CATLATETQYF

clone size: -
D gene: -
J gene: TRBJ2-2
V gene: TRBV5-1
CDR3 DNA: TGCGCCAGCAGTGTCGCACGGAGCCTTAACACCGGGGAGCTGTTTTTT
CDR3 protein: CASSVARSLNTGELFF

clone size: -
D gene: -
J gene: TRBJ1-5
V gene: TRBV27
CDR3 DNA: TGTGCCAGCAGTTTAGATCTTTGGGAGGGTTTAGGCAATCAGCCCCAGCATTTT
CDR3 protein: CASSLDLWEGLGNQPQHF

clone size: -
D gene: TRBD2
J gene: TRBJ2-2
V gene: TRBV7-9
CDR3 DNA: TGTGCCAGCAGCTTAGTGGGCACACTAGCGGCGAACGCCGGGGAGCTGTTTTTT
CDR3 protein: CASSLVGTLAANAGELFF

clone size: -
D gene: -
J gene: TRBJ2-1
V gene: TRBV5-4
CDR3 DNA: TGTGCCAGCAGCTCGCCCTCAACAGGGTTGAATGAGCAGTTCTTC
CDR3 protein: CASSSPSTGLNEQFF

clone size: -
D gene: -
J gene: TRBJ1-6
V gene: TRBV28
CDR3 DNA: TGTGCCAGCAGAAGATACCTTCAGGGTAATTCACCCCTCCACTTT
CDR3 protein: CASRRYLQGNSPLHF

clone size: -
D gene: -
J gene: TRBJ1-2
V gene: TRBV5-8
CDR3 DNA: TGTGCCAGCAGCTCTCCCCGACACGGGGGGTATGGAAACTATGGCTACACCTTC
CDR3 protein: CASSSPRHGGYGNYGYTF

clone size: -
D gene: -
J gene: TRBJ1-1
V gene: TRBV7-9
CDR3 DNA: TGTGCCAGCAGCCCACGCGGCGGGGACAACACTGAAGCTTTCTTT
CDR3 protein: CASSPRGGDNTEAFF

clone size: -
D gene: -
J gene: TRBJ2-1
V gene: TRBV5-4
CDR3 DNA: TGTGCCAGCAGCCCAACAGGAGACTCCTACAATGAGCAGTTCTTC
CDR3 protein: CASSPTGDSYNEQFF

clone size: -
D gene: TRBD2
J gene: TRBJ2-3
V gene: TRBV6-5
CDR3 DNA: TGTGCCAGCCCTAGCGGGAGGGAGGAAGATACGCAGTATTTT
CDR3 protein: CASPSGREEDTQYF

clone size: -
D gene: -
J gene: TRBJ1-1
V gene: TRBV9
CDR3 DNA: TGTGCCAGCAGCGCCAACAGGAAACAGGGCACTGAAGCTTTCTTT
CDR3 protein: CASSANRKQGTEAFF

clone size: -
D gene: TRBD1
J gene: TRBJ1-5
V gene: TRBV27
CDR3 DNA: TGTGCCAGCAGTCGTAACGTCAACAGGGGGCTTCGGGATCAGCCCCAGCATTTT
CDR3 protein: CASSRNVNRGLRDQPQHF

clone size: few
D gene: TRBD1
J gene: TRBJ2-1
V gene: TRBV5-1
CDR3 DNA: TGCGCCAGCAGCTTGGCGGGACAGGGTAAGCAGTTCTTC
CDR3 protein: CASSLAGQGKQFF

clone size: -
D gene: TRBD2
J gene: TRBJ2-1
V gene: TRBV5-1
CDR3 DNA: TGCGCCAGCAGGGTGAGGTCTAGCGGGGCGTACAATGAGCAGTTCTTC
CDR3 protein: CASRVRSSGAYNEQFF

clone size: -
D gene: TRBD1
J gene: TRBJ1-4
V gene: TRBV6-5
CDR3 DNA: TGTGCCAGCAGCAGTAGACAGGGGGCGAGGGAAAAACTGTTTTTT
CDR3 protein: CASSSRQGAREKLFF

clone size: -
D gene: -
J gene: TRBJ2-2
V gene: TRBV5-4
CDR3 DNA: TGTGCCAGCAGCTTGATGGCAGGGGAGCTGTTTTTT
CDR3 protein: CASSLMAGELFF

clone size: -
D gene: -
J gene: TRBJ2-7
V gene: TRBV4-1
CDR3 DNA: TGCGCCAGCAGCCGAGAGGACAACTCCCACGAGCAGTACTTC
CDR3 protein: CASSREDNSHEQYF

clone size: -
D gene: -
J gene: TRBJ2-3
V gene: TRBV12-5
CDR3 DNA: TGTGCTAGTGGTGCTGGACATATCAGCACAGATACGCAGTATTTT
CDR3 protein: CASGAGHISTDTQYF

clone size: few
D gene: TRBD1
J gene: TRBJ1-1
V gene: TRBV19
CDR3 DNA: TGTGCCAGTAGTATTAAGGGGGCGAACACTGAAGCTTTCTTT
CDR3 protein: CASSIKGANTEAFF

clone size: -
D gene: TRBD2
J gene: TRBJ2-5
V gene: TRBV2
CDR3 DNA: TGTGCCAGCGGGCTAGCGGGAGAGACCCAGTACTTC
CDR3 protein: CASGLAGETQYF

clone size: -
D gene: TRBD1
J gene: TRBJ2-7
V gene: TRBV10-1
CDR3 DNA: TGCGCCAGCGGGGACAGTACCTACGAGCAGTACTTC
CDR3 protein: CASGDSTYEQYF

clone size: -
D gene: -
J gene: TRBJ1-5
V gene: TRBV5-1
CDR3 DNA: TGCGCCAGCAGCGCCGGGACACTGAGCAATCAGCCCCAGCATTTT
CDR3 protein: CASSAGTLSNQPQHF

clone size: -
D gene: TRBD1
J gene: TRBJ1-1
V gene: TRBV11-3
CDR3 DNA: TGTGCCAGCAGCACCGGACAGGAAGGCACTGAAGCTTTCTTT
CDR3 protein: CASSTGQEGTEAFF

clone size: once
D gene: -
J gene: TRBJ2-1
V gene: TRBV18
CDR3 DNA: TGTGCCAGCTCAGAGGCGCGCGAGCAGTTCTTC
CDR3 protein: CASSEAREQFF

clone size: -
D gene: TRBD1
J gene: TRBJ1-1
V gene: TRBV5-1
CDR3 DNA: TGCGCCAGCACCAGGACAGGGGGCTACGGCACTGAAGCTTTCTTT
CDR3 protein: CASTRTGGYGTEAFF

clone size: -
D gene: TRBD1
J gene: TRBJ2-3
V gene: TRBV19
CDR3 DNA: TGTGCCAACCAGGACAGGGAATCCACAGATACGCAGTATTTT
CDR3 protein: CANQDRESTDTQYF

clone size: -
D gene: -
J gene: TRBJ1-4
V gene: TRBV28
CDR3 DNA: TGTGCCAGCAGCACTGCACAGAGAGCTAATGAAAAACTGTTTTTT
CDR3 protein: CASSTAQRANEKLFF

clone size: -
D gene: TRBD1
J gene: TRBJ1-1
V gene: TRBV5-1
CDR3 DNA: TGCGCCAGCAGCCCCCAGACAGGGGTATTTGCGGGGAACACTGAAGCTTTCTTT
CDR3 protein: CASSPQTGVFAGNTEAFF

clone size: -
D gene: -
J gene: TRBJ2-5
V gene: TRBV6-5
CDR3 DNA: TGTGCCAGCACCAGAGGGTCATCCATTCGGGAGACCCAGTACTTC
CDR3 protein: CASTRGSSIRETQYF

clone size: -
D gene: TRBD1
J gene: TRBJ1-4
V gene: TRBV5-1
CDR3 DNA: TGCGCCAGCAGCTTGCGGACAGGGGGCGGTGAAAAACTGTTTTTT
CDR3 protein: CASSLRTGGGEKLFF

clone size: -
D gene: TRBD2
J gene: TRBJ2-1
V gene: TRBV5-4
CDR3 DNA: TGTGCCAGCAGCCGCAGAAGCGGGGGGGGTGAGCAGTTCTTC
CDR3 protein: CASSRRSGGGEQFF